This passage covers 7 T cell receptor beta chains from one sample sequenced in a study of beta chain features in type 1 diabetes. General study findings and limits: Among all four CD4+ subsets, Type 1 diabetes patients had TCRB CDR3s that were moderately but significantly shorter.

The antigens of these receptors remain unknown. As every portion of the isolated RNA was reverse transcribed, the sequencing read expressed TCRB transcripts. The table came from immunoSEQ multiplex PCR; TCRdb's copy has only in-frame clones and leaves some out. The sample records 400,000 or so clones, 9.6% being singletons. Sequencing was done on a sample of central memory CD4+ T cells from blood. These receptors were taken from a man younger than 45 with type 1 diabetes.

The V gene is TRBV6-5, the J gene TRBJ1-5; possible D gene TRBD1, 6 bases. V lost 7 bases to trimming and J lost 9 bases, with 19 bases between them. CDR1 MNHEY and CDR2 SVGAGI come from the germline V gene. This CDR3 region has 14 residues. DNA for the CDR3: TGTGCCAGCATCCTGAACAGGGCCGAGCGGCCCCAGCATTTT. Translating gives CASILNRAERPQHF.

The chain couples TRBV5-4 to TRBJ2-7; no clear D gene. Trimming took off 4 bases at V and 5 bases at J, with 19 bases between the two ends. Germline V gene sequence: CDR1 SGHNT, CDR2 YYREEE (reference sequence). The CDR3 has 15 residues. CDR3 protein: CASSTQKASLNEQYF. CDR3 DNA: TGTGCCAGCAGCACCCAAAAGGCCAGCCTTAACGAGCAGTACTTC.

The chain links TRBV6-1 to TRBJ2-1; D unresolved. Between the trimmed V and J ends, which lost 3 bases and 10 bases, there was a span of 7 bases. The germline V gene encodes CDR1 MNHNS and CDR2 SASEGT. The CDR3 covers 11 residues. The CDR3 is CASSEYREQFF. The CDR3 DNA sequence: TGTGCCAGCAGTGAGTATCGGGAGCAGTTCTTC.

This clone was observed a few times. J is TRBJ1-5 and V is TRBV19; the D is unclear. Trimming left V 5 bases short and J 7 bases short, with 12 bases between. The CDR3 is made up of 13 amino acids. Germline CDR1 and CDR2: LNHDA and SQIVND (reference sequence). Here the CDR3 DNA reads TGTGCCAGTAGTCTGACCTTGACCCAGCCCCAGCATTTT. Amino acids: CASSLTLTQPQHF.

V gene TRBV30 combines with J gene TRBJ1-1; tentative D call: TRBD1 (5 bases). Germline V gene lookup returns CDR1 GTSNPN and CDR2 SVGIG (reference sequence). The germline V and J ends were trimmed by 3 bases and 0 bases, with 14 bases remaining between them. This CDR3 contains 15 residues. CDR3 amino acids: CAWSPSLGLNTEAFF. In DNA, the CDR3 is TGTGCCTGGAGCCCCTCCCTGGGACTGAACACTGAAGCTTTCTTT.

This clone was found many times. CDR3 sequence: CAISDQRSSSYEQYF. CDR3 in DNA: TGTGCCATCAGTGACCAGCGGTCAAGCTCCTACGAGCAGTACTTC. This chain joins TRBV10-3 and TRBJ2-7, with D tentatively TRBD2 (5 bases). The CDR3 sequence is 15 residues long. Germline CDR1 and CDR2: ENHRY and SYGVKD. Trimming left V 3 bases short and J 0 bases short, with 12 bases between.

This clone was picked up a small number of times. The V gene is TRBV21-1, the J gene TRBJ2-3; the table assigns TRBD2, which was not confirmed against the DNA. TRBV21-1 is classified as a pseudogene. This CDR3 has 19 residues. The CDR3 loop is CASSKGSSLAESVADTQYF. The CDR3 bases are TGTGCCAGCAGCAAAGGTTCTTCTCTGGCGGAGTCGGTCGCAGATACGCAGTATTTT.